These 9 T cell receptor beta chains were sequenced from one sample in a study of T cells in Graves' hyperthyroidism and ophthalmopathy. Amplification of TCR beta CDR3 regions used RNA as the template. First-round RT-PCR with HTBI primers amplified the TCR CDR3 region. TCRdb ran MiXCR on the multiplex PCR reads and lists one entry per CDR3 protein. The top ten clones hold approximately 12% of a sample with about 600,000 distinct CDR3 sequences, approximately 15% of them seen once. Source material: blood. The receptors shown here come from a woman in her fifties or sixties with Graves' ophthalmopathy.

This clonotype turned up a few times. J is TRBJ2-1 and V is TRBV14; 10 bases are shared with TRBD1. The V and J ends lost 4 bases and 6 bases, in that order; junction bases with no gene match: 9. This CDR3 is 16 amino acids long. CDR1 and CDR2 (germline): SGHDN, FVKESK. The CDR3 sequence is CASSLRQGALGNEQFF. CDR3 in DNA: TGTGCCAGCAGCCTTCGACAGGGGGCCCTGGGCAATGAGCAGTTCTTC.

In its sample, this clonotype was seen many times. This chain joins TRBV18 and TRBJ1-5; 9 bases match TRBD1. Germline-derived CDR1 and CDR2 are KGHSH and LQKENI. Trimming at V came to 2 bases and at J to 6 bases, leaving 5 bases not matched to a gene. The CDR3 is 15 residues long. The CDR3 bases are TGTGCCAGCTCACCAACAGGGGGCGCGGGTCAGCCCCAGCATTTT. Protein sequence: CASSPTGGAGQPQHF.

This clonotype was recorded at least ten times. The chain carries TRBV27 and TRBJ2-1; D unclear. CDR1 is MNHEY and CDR2 is SMNVEV in the germline V gene (reference sequence). The V and J ends lost 3 bases and 6 bases respectively, with 9 bases between them. The CDR3 runs 13 residues. CDR3 residues: CASSFLVGNEQFF. CDR3 in DNA: TGTGCCAGCAGTTTCCTTGTCGGCAATGAGCAGTTCTTC.

The genes are TRBV3-1 and TRBJ1-5, with TRBD1 matching over 7 bases. Germline-derived CDR1 and CDR2 are LGHDT and YNNKEL (reference sequence). This CDR3 is 21 amino acids long. The J segment lost 1 base and the V segment lost 4 bases, leaving 22 bases of the junction unmatched. The CDR3 spells CASSPGSGQIQTRRSNQPQHF. The CDR3, as DNA: TGTGCCAGCAGCCCAGGGTCGGGACAGATTCAGACCCGTAGAAGCAATCAGCCCCAGCATTTT.

The DNA of the CDR3 is TGTGCCAGCTCACCAGTTTTTGGCAGCGGTAACACCGGGGAGCTGTTTTTT. Its protein product is CASSPVFGSGNTGELFF. V gene TRBV18 combines with J gene TRBJ2-2; weak D call: TRBD2 (5 bases). This CDR3 is 17 amino acids long. Trimming removed 2 bases at V and 2 bases at J, with 15 bases between. The germline V gene has CDR1 KGHSH and CDR2 LQKENI. Supplemented by reference TRBV18 and TRBJ2-2, the full variable domain reads NAGVMQNPRHLVRRRGQEARLRCSPMKGHSHVYWYRQLPEEGLKFMVYLQKENIIDESGMPKERFSAEFPKEGPSILRIQQVVRGDSAAYFCASSPVFGSGNTGELFFGEGSRLTVL.

This clonotype was counted at least ten times. The chain couples TRBV12-3 or TRBV12-4 to TRBJ1-2, with D possibly matching TRBD1 (5 bases). The CDR3 sequence is 16 residues long. Trimming took 7 bases from V and 5 from J, leaving 23 bases between them. The CDR3 nucleotides are TGTGCCAGCACCCCAGGAGCGATGGGGGTATGGTATGGCTACACCTTC. As protein: CASTPGAMGVWYGYTF.

The CDR3 spells CASTIGDKNSPLHF. The CDR3 bases are TGTGCCAGCACGATCGGGGATAAGAATTCACCCCTCCACTTT. This chain connects TRBV13 to TRBJ1-6; D is uncertain. Per germline, CDR1 PRHDT and CDR2 FYEKMQ (reference sequence). The germline V and J ends were trimmed by 7 bases and 7 bases, with 14 bases remaining between them. This CDR3 region has 14 residues.

Worth noting for this clonotype: This may arise from a read error, as a much more abundant clone is one base away. The rearrangement links TRBV27 to TRBJ1-2; D not resolved. V lost 4 bases, J lost 3 bases, and 12 bases lay in between. CDR1 and CDR2 from the germline V gene are MNHEY and SMNVEV (reference sequence). This CDR3 region has 14 residues. The CDR3 DNA sequence: TGTGCCAGCAGTTCCCAGTGGGCCGACTATGGCTACACCTTC. Translation: CASSSQWADYGYTF.

The chain uses TRBV10-3 and TRBJ2-6, with 10 bases matching TRBD1. The CDR3 consists of 16 residues. Germline CDR1 and CDR2: ENHRY and SYGVKD. Trimming at V came to 5 bases and at J to 3 bases, leaving 4 bases not matched to a gene. The CDR3 sequence: CAISPGQGNGANVLTF. The DNA for the CDR3 is TGTGCCATCAGTCCGGGACAGGGGAATGGGGCCAACGTCCTGACTTTC.